This T cell receptor beta chain was sequenced during a study of CD8+ T cells in alopecia areata. Study summary: Treatment comprised oral tofacitinib, 5 to 10 mg twice daily, in treated patients.

In germline, CDR1 is SGHAT, CDR2 FQNNGV. The CDR3 totals 19 residues. J lost 0 bases, V lost 0 bases, and 7 bases had no gene match. Concerning this clone itself: The target antigen is unknown.

After isolation, RNA underwent reverse transcription to generate cDNA as the sequencing template. TCRdb's copy holds only in-frame clones and misses some; the assay was immunoSEQ multiplex PCR. This table holds about 160,000 clones, approximately 87% found once. The study, taken as a whole, reports: Normal scalp had lower clonality than lesional scalp, with alopecia totalis/universalis lesions showing this most strongly. Possibly because of HLA-related factors, TCR sharing was less clear across patients than in mice. Sequencing of scalp tissue also captures the resident alphabeta T cells of normal skin.

The TCR was taken from a human donor with alopecia areata. The source was CD8+ T cells sorted from blood, collected at week 0. The chain employs TRBV11-2 and TRBJ2-3; 12 bases agree with TRBD2. The DNA of the CDR3 is TGTGCCAGCAGCTTAGAGGGACTAGCGGGCCAATCTAGCACAGATACGCAGTATTTT. This encodes CASSLEGLAGQSSTDTQYF.